This TCR beta chain is drawn from a study of shared clonotypes between healthy human individuals. Over several immunoSEQ plates, each subset's genomic DNA was distributed in even portions. TCRdb's table, derived via immunoSEQ multiplex PCR, lists solely in-frame clones and lacks some. This sample has some 680,000 clones, with 73% found just once. Germline V gene data show CDR1 as SGHRS and CDR2 as YFSETQ. CDR3 length equals 13 residues. The junction had 10 bases not matched to a gene; V was cut back by 8 bases and J by 5 bases. The sequencing input was memory CD4+ T cells sorted from blood. The subset is: CD45RA-negative fraction. This TCR was recovered from a woman aged 30 to 39 in good health. V and J are TRBV5-1 and TRBJ2-7; 7 bases match TRBD2. The CDR3 DNA follows: TGCGCCAGTGGGAAGACTAGCTCAGACGAGCAGTACTTC. Amino acid sequence: CASGKTSSDEQYF.